This T cell receptor (beta chain) was found in a study of cytomegalovirus exposure and HLA in healthy donors. Donors likely had unrecorded immune exposures despite being nominally healthy when sampled. There are 17 residues in the CDR3. V gave up 1 base and J gave up 3 bases; unmatched junction bases: 11. Germline-derived CDR1 and CDR2 are LGHNT and FRNRAP. PCR used 60 Vbeta primers and 13 Jbeta primers. Libraries were prepared by immunoSEQ multiplex PCR; TCRdb keeps only in-frame clonotypes and omits some of them. The repertoire shows around 52,000 clones; the top ten hold about 24%. This TCR was sampled from a man in his forties in good health and CMV-seropositive. The sequenced sample was PBMCs. The chain is built from TRBV12-5 and TRBJ2-5; 7 nucleotides align to TRBD1. The CDR3 spells CASGLDLGRDRKETQYF. The CDR3 DNA reads TGTGCTAGTGGTTTGGACCTGGGACGGGACAGAAAAGAGACCCAGTACTTC.